This TCR beta chain derives from a study of blood T cell repertoires in COVID-19. This CDR3 contains 14 residues. Trimming at V came to 4 bases and at J to 7 bases, leaving 11 bases not matched to a gene. CDR1 is SGHNT and CDR2 is YYREEE in the germline V gene (reference sequence). In the original processing: Cell counts per sample came from amplifying reference gene primers. The data were produced by immunoSEQ multiplex PCR, yet TCRdb's version contains in-frame clones alone and is incomplete. V and J calls and clone size are given by that table; D and trimming were obtained from the DNA. Among about 280,000 clones listed, 86% were seen once.

Source material: peripheral blood. This chain connects TRBV5-4 to TRBJ2-7, with TRBD1 identical over 7 bases. The clonotype comes from a woman under 40 who had recovered from COVID-19. CDR3 in amino acids: CASSTAGTADEQYF. The CDR3 bases are TGTGCCAGCAGCACAGCCGGGACAGCGGATGAGCAGTACTTC.